The source of this TCR beta chain is a study of T cell responses to AZD1222 COVID-19 vaccine. As for the study in general: Pooled samples include second doses given at about 4 or 12 weeks.

The CDR3 totals 14 residues. Per germline, CDR1 SEHNR and CDR2 FQNEAQ (reference sequence). V was trimmed by 1 base and J by 5 bases, leaving 11 bases between them. On this clone: Its antigen remains unknown.

Assay: immunoSEQ multiplex PCR; the TCRdb copy retains only in-frame clones and omits some. The sample has about 44,000 clones, approximately 86% seen once. The study's findings and limits: The study sampled repertoires only after the peak T cell response.

The starting material was peripheral blood, obtained on day 0 of AZD1222 vaccination. The J gene is TRBJ1-2, the V gene TRBV7-9; D is undetermined. The source of this sequence is an adult in good health. The CDR3 DNA is TGTGCCAGCAGCTTAGAAAGGCTGAGTTATGGCTACACCTTC. Translating gives CASSLERLSYGYTF.